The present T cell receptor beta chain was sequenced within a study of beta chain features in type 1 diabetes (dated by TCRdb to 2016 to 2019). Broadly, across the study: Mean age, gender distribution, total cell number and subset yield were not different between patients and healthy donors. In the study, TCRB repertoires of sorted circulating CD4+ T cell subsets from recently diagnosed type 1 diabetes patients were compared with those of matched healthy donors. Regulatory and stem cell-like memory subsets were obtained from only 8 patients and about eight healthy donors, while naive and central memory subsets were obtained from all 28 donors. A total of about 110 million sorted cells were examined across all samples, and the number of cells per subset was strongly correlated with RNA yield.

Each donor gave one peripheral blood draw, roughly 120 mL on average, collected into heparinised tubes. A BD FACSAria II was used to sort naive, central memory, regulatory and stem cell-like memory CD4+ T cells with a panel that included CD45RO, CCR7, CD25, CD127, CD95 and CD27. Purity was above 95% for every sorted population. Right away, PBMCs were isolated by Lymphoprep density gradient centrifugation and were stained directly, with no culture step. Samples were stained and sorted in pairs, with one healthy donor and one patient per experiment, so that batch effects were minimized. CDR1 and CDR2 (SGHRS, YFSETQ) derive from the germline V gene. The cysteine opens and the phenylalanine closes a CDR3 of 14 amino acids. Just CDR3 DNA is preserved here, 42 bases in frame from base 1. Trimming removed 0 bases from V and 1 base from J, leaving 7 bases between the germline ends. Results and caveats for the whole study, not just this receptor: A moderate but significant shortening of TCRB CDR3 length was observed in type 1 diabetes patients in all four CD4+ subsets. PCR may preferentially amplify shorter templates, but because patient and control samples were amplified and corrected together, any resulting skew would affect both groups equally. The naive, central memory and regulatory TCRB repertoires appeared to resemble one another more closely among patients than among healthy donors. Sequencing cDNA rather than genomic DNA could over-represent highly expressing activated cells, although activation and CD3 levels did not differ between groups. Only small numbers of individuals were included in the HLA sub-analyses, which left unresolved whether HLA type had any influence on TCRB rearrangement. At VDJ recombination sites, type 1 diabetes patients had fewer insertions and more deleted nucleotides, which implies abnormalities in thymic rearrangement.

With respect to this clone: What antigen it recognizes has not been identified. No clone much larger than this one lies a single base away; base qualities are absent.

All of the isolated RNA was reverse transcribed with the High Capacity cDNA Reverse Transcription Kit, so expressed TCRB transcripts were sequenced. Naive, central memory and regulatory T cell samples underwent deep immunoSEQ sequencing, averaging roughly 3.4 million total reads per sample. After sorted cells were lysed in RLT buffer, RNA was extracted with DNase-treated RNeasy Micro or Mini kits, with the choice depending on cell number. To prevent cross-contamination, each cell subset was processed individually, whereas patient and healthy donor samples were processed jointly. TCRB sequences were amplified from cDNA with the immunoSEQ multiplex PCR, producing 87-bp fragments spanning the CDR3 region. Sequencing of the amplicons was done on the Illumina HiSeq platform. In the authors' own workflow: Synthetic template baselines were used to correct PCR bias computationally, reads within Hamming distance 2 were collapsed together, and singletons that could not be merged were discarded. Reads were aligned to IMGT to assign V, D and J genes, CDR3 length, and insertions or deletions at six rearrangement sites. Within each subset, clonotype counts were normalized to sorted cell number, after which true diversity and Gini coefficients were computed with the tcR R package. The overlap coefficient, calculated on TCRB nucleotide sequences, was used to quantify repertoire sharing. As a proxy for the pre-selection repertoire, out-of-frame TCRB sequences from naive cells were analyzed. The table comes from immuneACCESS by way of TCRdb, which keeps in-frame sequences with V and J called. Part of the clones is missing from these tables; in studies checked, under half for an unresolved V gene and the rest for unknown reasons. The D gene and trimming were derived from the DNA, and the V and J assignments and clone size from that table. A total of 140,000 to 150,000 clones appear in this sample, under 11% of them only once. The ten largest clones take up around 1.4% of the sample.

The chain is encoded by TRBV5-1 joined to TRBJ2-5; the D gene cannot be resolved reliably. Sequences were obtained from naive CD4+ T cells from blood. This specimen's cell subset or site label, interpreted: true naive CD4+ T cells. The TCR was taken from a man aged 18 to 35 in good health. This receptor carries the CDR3 CASSLADPQETQYF. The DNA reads TGCGCCAGCAGCTTGGCAGATCCCCAAGAGACCCAGTACTTC.